This T cell receptor (beta chain) comes out of a study of blood T cell repertoires in COVID-19. At the level of the study: The study drew acute and convalescent COVID-19 samples from the United States, Italy and Spain. Nucleic acid was either cDNA or gDNA, and it came from T cells, B-cell-depleted T cells, or PBMCs.

Source study methods: Reference gene primers were amplified, and this amplification served to estimate nucleated cell counts. The protocol was immunoSEQ multiplex PCR, while the TCRdb copy is restricted to in-frame clones and leaves out a portion. V and J calls and clone size are given by that table; D and trimming were obtained from the DNA. This repertoire shows 160,000 or so clones, approximately 88% found once; its top ten account for 6% to 8.5%. This clone was seen only a few times. Donors in Cohort 3 who had recovered were those with two negative PCRs, healthcare professional clearance, or resolution of their symptoms. Trimming took off 2 bases at V and 6 bases at J, with 11 bases between the two ends. The CDR3 runs 13 residues. From germline, CDR1 is SNHLY and CDR2 FYNNEI.

This clonotype originated in a woman between 45 and 65 years old who had recovered from COVID-19. V usage is TRBV2 and J usage is TRBJ2-7, with a tentative D call TRBD1 (5 bases). Sequencing input: PBMCs or T cells enriched from blood (not recorded which). The CDR3 DNA reads as TGTGCCAGCAGTGAACAGGGTTGGGGCGAGCAGTACTTC. This encodes CASSEQGWGEQYF.